These 26 T cell receptor beta chains originate from one sample sequenced in a study of blood T cells in healthy people across ages. A J-beta primer mix and a sample-barcoded 5' primer were used in a second PCR of roughly 7 to 12 cycles. TCRdb called the 5' RACE reads again in MiXCR, with one record for every CDR3 protein. The sample contains some 1.4 million distinct CDR3 sequences, about 40% of which appear only once. The sequenced sample consisted of blood. These receptors were obtained from a woman aged 18-30 years in good health.

Points on this clonotype: Its ends do not fully match the called genes, so a read error is possible. This chain links TRBV11-2 with TRBJ2-5, with TRBD1 identical over 7 bases. The CDR3 consists of 14 residues. CDR1 and CDR2 from the germline V gene are SGHAT and FQNNGV. CDR3 coding DNA: TGTGCCAGCAGCGGAAGACAGGGTGGGGAGACCCGGTACTTC. Its protein product is CASSGRQGGETRYF.

The chain uses TRBV27 and TRBJ2-7; D possibly uses TRBD1 or TRBD2 (8 bases each). The germline V gene has CDR1 MNHEY and CDR2 SMNVEV (reference sequence). CDR3 length: 22 amino acids. The ends were cut back, 3 bases at V and 0 bases at J, with 33 bases in the middle. CDR3 nucleotides: TGTGCCAGCAGTTTCCCTGGGGTTCGGCTGGGACTAGGACAGGGAAACTCCTACGAGCAGTACTTC. Translation gives CASSFPGVRLGLGQGNSYEQYF.

This clonotype was seen ten or more times. The genes are TRBV20-1 and TRBJ2-1, with D tentatively TRBD1 or TRBD2 (6 bases each). This CDR3 spans 12 amino acids. The germline gives CDR1 DFQATT, CDR2 SNEGSKA (reference sequence). Trimming shortened V by 3 bases and J by 10 bases, and 13 bases separated the two germline ends. CDR3 sequence (DNA): TGCAGTGCTAGGAGGGGGGCAACGGAGCAGTTCTTC. Protein product: CSARRGATEQFF.

In this sample, this clonotype turned up a few times. The V gene is TRBV7-3, the J gene TRBJ1-1; D unresolved. The CDR3 loop spans 14 amino acids. Per germline, CDR1 SGHTA and CDR2 FQGTGA. V was shortened by 0 bases and J by 3 bases, with 8 bases between the two germline ends. For the CDR3, the DNA is TGTGCCAGCAGCTTAACATCTCAGTACACTGAAGCTTTCTTT. Translating it yields CASSLTSQYTEAFF.

The rearrangement uses TRBV6-1 and TRBJ1-4; D might be TRBD1 (6 bases). There are 11 residues in the CDR3. Germline CDR1 is MNHNS and CDR2 is SASEGT. Between the trimmed V and J ends, which lost 11 bases and 5 bases, there was a span of 9 bases. In nucleotides, the CDR3 is TGTGCCGTCAGGGGAAATGAAAAACTGTTTTTT. It yields the protein CAVRGNEKLFF.

This chain connects TRBV7-9 to TRBJ2-5; no definite D call. The end of the DNA fits TRBJ2-7 better, so the J call may be wrong. CDR3 length: 15 amino acids. Germline V gene sequence: CDR1 SEHNR, CDR2 FQNEAQ (reference sequence). The DNA of the CDR3 is TGTGCCAGCAGCTCCTGGGGTAGTGGAGCCTACGAGCAGTACTTC. As protein: CASSSWGSGAYEQYF.

The chain links TRBV27 to TRBJ2-3; D is unclear. Trimming left V 8 bases short and J 0 bases short, with 9 bases between. The germline CDR1 and CDR2 sequences are MNHEY and SMNVEV (reference sequence). The CDR3 sequence is 13 residues long. The CDR3 DNA sequence: TGTGCCAGCGGTCAGATTAGCACAGATACGCAGTATTTT. Translation gives CASGQISTDTQYF.

In its sample, this clonotype was seen a few times. The V and J genes are TRBV30 and TRBJ2-4, with D perhaps TRBD2 (5 bases). CDR1 is GTSNPN and CDR2 is SVGIG in the germline V gene (reference sequence). CDR3 size: 13 residues. Trimming took 5 bases from V and 5 from J, leaving 13 bases between them. The CDR3 DNA follows: TGTGCCTGGGAAGGGAGTTCCCAAAACATTCAGTACTTC. Its protein is CAWEGSSQNIQYF. Complete variable domain (other parts from reference TRBV30 and TRBJ2-4): SQTIHQWPATLVQPVGSPLSLECTVEGTSNPNLYWYRQAAGRGLQLLFYSVGIGQISSEVPQNLSASRPQDRQFILSSKKLLLSDSGFYLCAWEGSSQNIQYFGAGTRLSVL.

This clonotype has just a few counts. The chain combines TRBV12-3 or TRBV12-4 with TRBJ1-1; 7 bases map to TRBD1. This CDR3 has 11 amino acids. Trimming removed 2 bases from V and 11 bases from J; junction bases left unmatched: 2. CDR3 sequence reads: CASSLMGQAFF. As DNA, the CDR3 is TGTGCCAGCAGTTTAATGGGACAGGCTTTCTTT.

About this clonotype: A much larger clone differs from this one at a single base, so this may be a read error. The rearrangement joins TRBV20-1 to TRBJ2-3; D is perhaps TRBD2 (5 bases). This CDR3 region has 17 residues. Per germline, CDR1 DFQATT and CDR2 SNEGSKA (reference sequence). Trimming stripped 3 bases from V and 1 base from J, with 20 bases between. CDR3 DNA: TGCAGTGCTAGCGGGCTAGCTAGCCCTGAGGGCACAGATACGCAGTATTTT. It translates to CSASGLASPEGTDTQYF.

V usage is TRBV7-8 and J usage is TRBJ1-2; no firm D call. CDR3 length equals 12 residues. The germline V gene has CDR1 SGHVS and CDR2 FQNEAQ. V lost 4 bases to trimming and J lost 5 bases, with 8 bases between them. The CDR3 is CASSSAVYGYTF. The CDR3 DNA reads as TGTGCCAGCAGCTCCGCGGTTTATGGCTACACCTTC. Full variable domain (missing parts from reference TRBV7-8 and TRBJ1-2): GAGVSQSPRYKVAKRGQDVALRCDPISGHVSLFWYQQALGQGPEFLTYFQNEAQLDKSGLPSDRFFAERPEGSVSTLKIQRTQQEDSAVYLCASSSAVYGYTFGSGTRLTVV.

In this sample, this clonotype turned up once. One end of the junction is discordant with germline, which a read error may explain. The rearrangement joins TRBV30 to TRBJ1-1, with D unresolved. This CDR3 has 12 amino acids. Germline lookup yields CDR1 GTSNPN and CDR2 SVGIG (reference sequence). For the CDR3, the DNA is TGTGCCGGGAGGGAGGTGATTACTGAAGCTTTCTTT. As protein: CAGREVITEAFF.

The chain has TRBV7-8 and TRBJ1-6; 8 nucleotides line up with TRBD1. The CDR3 has 16 residues. Trimming cost V 5 bases and J 7 bases; bases outside gene matches: 10. In germline, CDR1 is SGHVS, CDR2 FQNEAQ. CDR3 amino acids: CASSPPLGQENSPLHF. CDR3 DNA sequence: TGTGCCAGCAGCCCTCCACTGGGACAGGAAAATTCACCCCTCCACTTT. The whole variable domain, remainder taken from reference TRBV7-8 and TRBJ1-6, is GAGVSQSPRYKVAKRGQDVALRCDPISGHVSLFWYQQALGQGPEFLTYFQNEAQLDKSGLPSDRFFAERPEGSVSTLKIQRTQQEDSAVYLCASSPPLGQENSPLHFGNGTRLTVT.

This clonotype was seen a few times. The chain combines TRBV4-1 with TRBJ2-7; maybe TRBD1 (6 bases). Trimming left V 1 base short and J 2 bases short, with 12 bases between. Germline CDR1 reads MGHRA; CDR2 reads YSYEKL. The CDR3 extends over 15 amino acids. CDR3 sequence (DNA): TGCGCCAGCAGCCAAGGTTCGGCAGGGGCCTACGAGCAGTACTTC. Translation gives CASSQGSAGAYEQYF.

The table lists this clonotype with a few counts. The V and J genes are TRBV2 and TRBJ2-3; D may be TRBD2 (5 bases). The CDR3 loop spans 17 amino acids. The V gene's germline CDR1 is SNHLY and CDR2 FYNNEI. V was cut by 6 bases and J by 1 base, with 20 bases left in between. This CDR3 is CASRAYVTTERTDTQYF. Here the CDR3 DNA reads TGTGCCAGCAGAGCCTACGTGACTACCGAACGCACAGATACGCAGTATTTT.

The chain couples TRBV5-1 to TRBJ2-7; the D gene is possibly TRBD1 (6 bases). V lost 0 bases and J 4 bases, leaving 11 bases between the germline ends. The length of the CDR3 is 14 residues. CDR1 is SGHRS, CDR2 YFSETQ, per germline. This CDR3 reads CASSLGTAKYEQYF. Written as DNA, the CDR3 is TGCGCCAGCAGCTTGGGGACAGCGAAATACGAGCAGTACTTC.

The chain links TRBV12-3 or TRBV12-4 to TRBJ2-7; maybe TRBD1 (6 bases). V shed 6 bases and J shed 1 base, with 13 bases lying between them. The CDR3 has 14 amino acids. In DNA form, the CDR3 reads TGTGCCAGCAGGATAAGGGGGTCGTCCTACGAGCAGTACTTC. Protein sequence: CASRIRGSSYEQYF.

This clonotype has only one observation. The V and J genes are TRBV11-2 and TRBJ2-3; maybe TRBD1 (6 bases). The V end lost 2 bases, the J end lost 5 bases, and 17 bases lay between the germline ends. The V gene's germline CDR1 is SGHAT and CDR2 FQNNGV. This CDR3 has 16 amino acids. CDR3 amino acids: CASSLKGQRLRDTQYF. The CDR3 DNA reads as TGTGCCAGCAGCTTAAAAGGACAGAGGTTAAGAGATACGCAGTATTTT.

The chain recombines TRBV6-1 with TRBJ2-7; D may correspond to TRBD1 or TRBD2 (7 bases each). The CDR3 runs 13 residues. Germline V CDR1 and CDR2: MNHNS, SASEGT. Trimming took 6 bases from V and 3 from J, leaving 12 bases between them. CDR3 protein: CASRAGQHYEQYF. The CDR3 DNA sequence: TGTGCCAGCAGAGCGGGACAGCACTACGAGCAGTACTTC.

V and J are TRBV20-1 and TRBJ1-1, with 7 nucleotides matching TRBD1. The CDR3 covers 13 residues. V lost 4 bases to trimming and J lost 4 bases; unmatched junction nucleotides: 6. The germline CDR1 and CDR2 sequences are DFQATT and SNEGSKA (reference sequence). For the CDR3, the DNA is TGCAGTGCTAACAGGGGTTTTAGCACTGAAGCTTTCTTT. This gives the protein CSANRGFSTEAFF.

The rearrangement links TRBV28 to TRBJ2-3, with D possibly TRBD2 on 6 matching bases. This CDR3 has 16 residues. CDR1 MDHEN and CDR2 SYDVKM come from the germline V gene. The germline V and J ends were trimmed by 2 bases and 6 bases, with 18 bases remaining between them. In nucleotides, the CDR3 is TGTGCCAGCAGTTTAACTAGCAGGGTAATCAGGGATACGCAGTATTTT. Its translation is CASSLTSRVIRDTQYF.

This rearrangement joins TRBV12-3 or TRBV12-4 to TRBJ2-5; 12 positions match TRBD2. The CDR3 consists of 16 residues. V was clipped by 0 bases and J by 1 base; unmatched bases: 0. CDR3 in DNA: TGTGCCAGCAGTTTAGCGGGACTAGCGGGCCAAGAGACCCAGTACTTC. Translating gives CASSLAGLAGQETQYF.

The rearrangement uses TRBV6-5 and TRBJ2-3; D not resolved. CDR3 length: 16 residues. Germline V CDR1 and CDR2: MNHEY, SVGAGI. V gave up 3 bases and J gave up 0 bases, with 13 bases separating them. Written as DNA, the CDR3 is TGTGCCAGCAGTTATTTTGCAACGGGTAGCACAGATACGCAGTATTTT. Protein product: CASSYFATGSTDTQYF.

J is TRBJ2-7 and V is TRBV27, with D tentatively TRBD1 (6 bases). Germline CDR1 MNHEY, CDR2 SMNVEV (reference sequence). CDR3 size: 15 residues. Trimming left V 4 bases short and J 6 bases short, with 19 bases between. For the CDR3, the DNA is TGTGCCAGCAGTTCGTCCCGGGACATTTTTGGCGAGCAGTACTTC. Its translation is CASSSSRDIFGEQYF.

The rearrangement uses TRBV7-3 and TRBJ2-3; D gene ambiguous. Germline loops: CDR1 SGHTA, CDR2 FQGTGA. The V gene lost 2 bases and the J gene lost 1 base, with 7 bases spanning the gap. The CDR3 has 14 residues. CDR3 nucleotide sequence: TGTGCCAGCAGCTTAGCCATTGGCACAGATACGCAGTATTTT. Its protein product is CASSLAIGTDTQYF.

This chain joins TRBV5-1 and TRBJ1-2; perhaps TRBD1 as D (5 bases). CDR3 length: 17 amino acids. Germline V gives CDR1 SGHRS, CDR2 YFSETQ. V was shortened by 0 bases and J by 4 bases, with 19 bases between the two germline ends. CDR3 residues: CASSLEGAGPGVYGYTF. The CDR3 DNA is TGCGCCAGCAGCTTGGAAGGGGCAGGGCCAGGTGTCTATGGCTACACCTTC. Complete variable domain (other parts from reference TRBV5-1 and TRBJ1-2): KAGVTQTPRYLIKTRGQQVTLSCSPISGHRSVSWYQQTPGQGLQFLFEYFSETQRNKGNFPGRFSGRQFSNSRSEMNVSTLELGDSALYLCASSLEGAGPGVYGYTFGSGTRLTVV.